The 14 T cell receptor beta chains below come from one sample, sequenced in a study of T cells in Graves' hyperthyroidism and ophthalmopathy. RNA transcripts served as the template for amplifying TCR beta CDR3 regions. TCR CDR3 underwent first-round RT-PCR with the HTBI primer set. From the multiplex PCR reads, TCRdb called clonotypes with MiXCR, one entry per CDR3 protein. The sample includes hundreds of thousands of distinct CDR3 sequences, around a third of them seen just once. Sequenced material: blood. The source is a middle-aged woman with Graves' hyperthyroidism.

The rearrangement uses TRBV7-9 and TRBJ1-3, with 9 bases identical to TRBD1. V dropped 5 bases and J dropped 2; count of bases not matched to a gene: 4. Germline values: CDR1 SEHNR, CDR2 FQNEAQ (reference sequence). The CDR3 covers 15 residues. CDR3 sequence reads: CASSHRDRAGNTIYF. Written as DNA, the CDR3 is TGTGCCAGCAGCCACCGGGACAGGGCTGGAAACACCATATATTTT.

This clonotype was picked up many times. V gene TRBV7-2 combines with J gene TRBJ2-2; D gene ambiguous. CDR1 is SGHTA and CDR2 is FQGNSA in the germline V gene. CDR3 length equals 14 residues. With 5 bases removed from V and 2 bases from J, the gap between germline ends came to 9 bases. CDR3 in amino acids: CASSPGLNTGELFF. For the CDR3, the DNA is TGTGCCAGCAGCCCGGGCCTAAACACCGGGGAGCTGTTTTTT.

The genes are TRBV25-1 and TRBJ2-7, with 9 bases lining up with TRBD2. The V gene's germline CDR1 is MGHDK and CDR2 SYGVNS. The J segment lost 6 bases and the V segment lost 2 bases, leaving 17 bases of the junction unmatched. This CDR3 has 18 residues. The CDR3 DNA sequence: TGTGCCAGCAGTGAAGCTAGGCTAGCGGGGCGCCAAGGGGGCGAGCAGTACTTC. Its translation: CASSEARLAGRQGGEQYF.

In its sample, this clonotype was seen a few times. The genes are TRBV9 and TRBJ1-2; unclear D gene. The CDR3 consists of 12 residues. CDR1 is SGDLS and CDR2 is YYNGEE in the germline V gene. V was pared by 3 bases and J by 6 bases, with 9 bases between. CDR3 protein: CASSDNADGYTF. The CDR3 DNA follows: TGTGCCAGCAGCGATAACGCGGATGGCTACACCTTC.

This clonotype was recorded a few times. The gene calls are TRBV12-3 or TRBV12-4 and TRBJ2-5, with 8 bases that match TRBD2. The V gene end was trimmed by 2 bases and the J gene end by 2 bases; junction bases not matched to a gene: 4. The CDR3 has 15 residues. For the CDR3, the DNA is TGTGCCAGCAGTTTAAGATCTAGCGGGCAAGAGACCCAGTACTTC. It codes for CASSLRSSGQETQYF.

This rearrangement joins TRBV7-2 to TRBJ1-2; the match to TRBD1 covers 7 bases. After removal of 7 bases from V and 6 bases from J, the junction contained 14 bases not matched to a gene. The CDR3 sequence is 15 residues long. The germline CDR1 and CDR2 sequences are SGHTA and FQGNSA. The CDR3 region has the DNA TGTGCCAGCACCAACCGCCAGGGGGGGAGAGATGGCTACACCTTC. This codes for CASTNRQGGRDGYTF.

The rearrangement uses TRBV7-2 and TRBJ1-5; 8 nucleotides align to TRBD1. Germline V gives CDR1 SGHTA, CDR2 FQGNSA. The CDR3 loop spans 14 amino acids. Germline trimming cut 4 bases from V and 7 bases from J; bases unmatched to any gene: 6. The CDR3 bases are TGTGCCAGCAGCTCTAACAGGGGGGAACAGCCCCAGCATTTT. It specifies CASSSNRGEQPQHF. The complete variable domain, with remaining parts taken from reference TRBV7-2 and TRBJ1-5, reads GAGVSQSPSNKVTEKGKDVELRCDPISGHTALYWYRQSLGQGLEFLIYFQGNSAPDKSGLPSDRFSAERTGGSVSTLTIQRTQQEDSAVYLCASSSNRGEQPQHFGDGTRLSIL.

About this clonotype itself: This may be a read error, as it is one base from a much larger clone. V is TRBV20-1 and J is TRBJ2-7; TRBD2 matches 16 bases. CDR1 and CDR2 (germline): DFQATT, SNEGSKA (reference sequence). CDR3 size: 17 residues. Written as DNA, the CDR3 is TGCAGTGCTAGAGTTGGGACTAGCGGGAGGGTTGGGTACGAGCGGTACTTC. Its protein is CSARVGTSGRVGYERYF.

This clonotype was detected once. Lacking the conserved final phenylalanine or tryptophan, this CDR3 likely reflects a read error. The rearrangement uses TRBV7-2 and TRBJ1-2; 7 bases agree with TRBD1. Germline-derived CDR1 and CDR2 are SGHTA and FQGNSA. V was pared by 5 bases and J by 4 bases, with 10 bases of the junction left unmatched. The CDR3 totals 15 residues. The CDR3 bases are TGTGCCAGCAGCCCGAGGGGGGGACAGAGCTATGGCTACACCCTC. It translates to CASSPRGGQSYGYTL.

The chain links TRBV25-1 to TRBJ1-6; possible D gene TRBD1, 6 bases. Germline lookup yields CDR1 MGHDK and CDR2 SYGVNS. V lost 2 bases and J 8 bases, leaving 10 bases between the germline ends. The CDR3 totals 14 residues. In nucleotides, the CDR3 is TGTGCCAGCAGTGAAACGGGGGGCCATTCACCCCTCCACTTT. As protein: CASSETGGHSPLHF. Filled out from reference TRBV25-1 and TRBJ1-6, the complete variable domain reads EADIYQTPRYLVIGTGKKITLECSQTMGHDKMYWYQQDPGMELHLIHYSYGVNSTEKGDLSSESTVSRIRTEHFPLTLESARPSHTSQYLCASSETGGHSPLHFGNGTRLTVT.

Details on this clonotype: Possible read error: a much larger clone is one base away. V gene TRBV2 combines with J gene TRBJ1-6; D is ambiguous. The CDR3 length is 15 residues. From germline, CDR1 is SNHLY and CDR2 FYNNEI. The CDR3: CSSSEQGHDNSPLHF. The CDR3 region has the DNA TGTTCCAGCAGTGAACAAGGCCATGACAATTCACCCCTCCACTTT.

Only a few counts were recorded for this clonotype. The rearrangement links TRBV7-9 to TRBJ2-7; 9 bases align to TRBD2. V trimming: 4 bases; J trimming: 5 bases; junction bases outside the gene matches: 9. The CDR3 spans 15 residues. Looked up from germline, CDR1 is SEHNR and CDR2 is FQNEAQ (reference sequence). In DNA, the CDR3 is TGTGCCAGCAGCTCCCTTAGCGGGAGAGACGACGAGCAGTACTTC. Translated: CASSSLSGRDDEQYF. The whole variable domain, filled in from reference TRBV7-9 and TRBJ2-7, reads DTGVSQNPRHKITKRGQNVTFRCDPISEHNRLYWYRQTLGQGPEFLTYFQNEAQLEKSRLLSDRFSAERPKGSFSTLEIQRTEQGDSAMYLCASSSLSGRDDEQYFGPGTRLTVT.

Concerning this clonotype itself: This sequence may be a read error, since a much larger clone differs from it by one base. CDR3 sequence: CASSIGTGGGFYEQYF. CDR3 in DNA: TGTGCCAGCAGCATCGGGACTGGCGGGGGGTTCTACGAGCAGTACTTC. This chain connects TRBV7-2 to TRBJ2-7; 8 bases match TRBD2. The CDR3 length is 16 residues. The trim removed 5 bases at V and 3 bases at J, leaving 12 bases unmatched. Germline assignment: CDR1 SGHTA and CDR2 FQGNSA.

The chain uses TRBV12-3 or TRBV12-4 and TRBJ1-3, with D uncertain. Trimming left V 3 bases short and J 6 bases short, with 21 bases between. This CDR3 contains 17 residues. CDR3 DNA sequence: TGTGCCAGCAGTTTTCTTTTCCCGGGTCTATGGCCAAACACCATATATTTT. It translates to CASSFLFPGLWPNTIYF.